A single sample gave rise to the 20 T cell receptor beta chains below, sequenced in a study of cytomegalovirus exposure and HLA in healthy donors. Only in-frame clones appear in the TCRdb table, and some are missing; sequencing was by immunoSEQ multiplex PCR. The sample contains about 120,000 clones, around 96% of which appear only once. Material: PBMCs. These TCRs come from a man aged 18 to 29 in good health and CMV-seronegative.

This sequence joins TRBV5-1 and TRBJ2-7; 7 bases align to TRBD1. Germline V gene sequence: CDR1 SGHRS, CDR2 YFSETQ. Trimming took 0 bases from V and 5 from J; bases not matched to a gene: 2. The CDR3 covers 13 residues. CDR3 loop: CASSLEGAHEQYF. CDR3 DNA sequence: TGCGCCAGCAGCTTGGAGGGGGCCCACGAGCAGTACTTC.

This rearrangement joins TRBV4-2 to TRBJ2-3, with 7 bases aligning to TRBD1. CDR3 size: 17 residues. Germline CDR1 is LGHNA and CDR2 is YNFKEQ. The trim removed 4 bases at V and 3 bases at J, leaving 13 bases unmatched. The CDR3 protein is CASSPHATQGITDTQYF. The DNA for the CDR3 is TGTGCCAGCAGCCCACATGCTACACAGGGGATAACAGATACGCAGTATTTT.

In its sample, this clone was seen once. V and J are TRBV28 and TRBJ2-7; D perhaps matches TRBD1 (5 bases). V was trimmed by 4 bases and J by 3 bases, leaving 16 bases between them. Germline V gene data show CDR1 as MDHEN and CDR2 as SYDVKM. The CDR3 spans 15 residues. The chain's CDR3 is CASSSRMGLYYEQYF. DNA of the CDR3: TGTGCCAGCAGTTCCCGGATGGGGCTATACTACGAGCAGTACTTC. Looking up the rest from reference TRBV28 and TRBJ2-7 gives the full variable domain: DVKVTQSSRYLVKRTGEKVFLECVQDMDHENMFWYRQDPGLGLRLIYFSYDVKMKEKGDIPEGYSVSREKKERFSLILESASTNQTSMYLCASSSRMGLYYEQYFGPGTRLTVT.

The CDR3 loop is CASSGRGGQGGYNEQFF. For the CDR3, the DNA is TGTGCCAGCAGCGGTAGAGGGGGACAGGGGGGCTACAATGAGCAGTTCTTC. The chain recombines TRBV9 with TRBJ2-1, with TRBD1 matching over 11 bases. Germline V gives CDR1 SGDLS, CDR2 YYNGEE. The CDR3 loop spans 17 amino acids. J lost 3 bases, V lost 3 bases, and 8 bases had no gene match.

The chain combines TRBV5-1 with TRBJ2-7; TRBD1 matches 7 bases. This CDR3 spans 15 amino acids. With V trimmed by 4 bases and J by 0 bases, 7 bases remained unmatched. Per germline, CDR1 SGHRS and CDR2 YFSETQ. This chain's CDR3 is CASSRLTGTSYEQYF. CDR3 nucleotide sequence: TGCGCCAGCAGCCGTTTGACAGGGACCTCCTACGAGCAGTACTTC.

The CDR3 DNA reads as TGTGCCAGCAGCTTAGAGACTAGCGGGCTAAATGAGCAGTTCTTC. Its protein is CASSLETSGLNEQFF. The genes are TRBV7-2 and TRBJ2-1; 10 positions match TRBD2. Losses at the gene ends were 1 base for V and 7 bases for J; bases not matched to a gene: 4. This CDR3 spans 15 amino acids. CDR1 is SGHTA and CDR2 is FQGNSA in the germline V gene.

The rearrangement joins TRBV5-5 to TRBJ2-7; TRBD1 matches 8 bases. The J segment lost 2 bases and the V segment lost 4 bases, leaving 8 bases of the junction unmatched. Germline V CDR1 and CDR2: SGHKS, YYEKEE (reference sequence). There are 15 residues in the CDR3. Here the CDR3 reads CASSTTGTGPYEQYF. DNA of the CDR3: TGTGCCAGCAGCACCACCGGGACAGGTCCCTACGAGCAGTACTTC.

The chain recombines TRBV5-8 with TRBJ1-5; 7 bases match TRBD1. Germline V CDR1 and CDR2: SGHTS, YDEGEE. The CDR3 totals 15 residues. V dropped 1 base and J dropped 4; count of bases not matched to a gene: 5. The CDR3 loop is CASSLSGTENQPQHF. The CDR3 region has the DNA TGTGCCAGCAGCTTGTCCGGGACAGAAAATCAGCCCCAGCATTTT.

V usage is TRBV30 and J usage is TRBJ1-1, with TRBD1 matching 10 bases. The CDR3 contains 14 residues. V trimming: 4 bases; J trimming: 5 bases; junction bases outside the gene matches: 7. Germline-derived CDR1 and CDR2 are GTSNPN and SVGIG (reference sequence). CDR3 loop: CAWKGDRGQTEAFF. In nucleotides, the CDR3 is TGTGCCTGGAAGGGGGACAGGGGACAAACTGAAGCTTTCTTT.

The V and J genes are TRBV7-3 and TRBJ2-1; 7 bases fit TRBD2. The ends lost 5 bases at V and 6 bases at J; junction bases unmatched: 7. This CDR3 has 14 amino acids. CDR1 is SGHTA, CDR2 FQGTGA, per germline. The CDR3 bases are TGTGCCAGCAGCCTCCTAGCGGAGCCCAATGAGCAGTTCTTC. Amino acid sequence: CASSLLAEPNEQFF.

The chain is built from TRBV28 and TRBJ2-1, with D perhaps matching TRBD2 (6 bases). The CDR3 consists of 15 residues. Germline CDR1 MDHEN, CDR2 SYDVKM. Trimming removed 6 bases at V and 2 bases at J, with 14 bases between. In DNA, the CDR3 is TGTGCCAGCAGATCATTGGACTATACCTACAATGAGCAGTTCTTC. Encoded protein: CASRSLDYTYNEQFF.

The genes are TRBV19 and TRBJ1-5; 9 bases fit TRBD1. This CDR3 is 17 amino acids long. Trimming cost V 3 bases and J 6 bases; bases outside gene matches: 12. Germline values: CDR1 LNHDA, CDR2 SQIVND (reference sequence). In DNA, the CDR3 is TGTGCCAGTAGTATCCCCCGGGACAGGGCCTGGGGTCAGCCCCAGCATTTT. As protein: CASSIPRDRAWGQPQHF.

The J gene is TRBJ1-5, the V gene TRBV5-6; 8 positions match TRBD1. This CDR3 is built from 18 residues. The germline gives CDR1 SGHDT, CDR2 YYEEEE. V lost 3 bases and J lost 0; bases outside the gene matches: 11. The CDR3 nucleotides are TGTGCCAGCAGCTCCCGGGACAGGATCTACTATAGCAATCAGCCCCAGCATTTT. The encoded protein is CASSSRDRIYYSNQPQHF.

This rearrangement joins TRBV16 to TRBJ2-7; 8 bases match TRBD1. From germline, CDR1 is KGHSY and CDR2 FQNENV. CDR3 size: 17 residues. V shed 4 bases and J 3 bases; nucleotides not matched to a gene: 14. The CDR3 reads CASSLWRTGNEGYEQYF. CDR3 bases: TGTGCCAGCAGCCTTTGGAGGACAGGGAATGAAGGCTACGAGCAGTACTTC.

This chain joins TRBV7-6 and TRBJ2-5; no definite D call. Germline CDR1 is SGHVS and CDR2 is FNYEAQ. CDR3 length: 12 residues. Between the trimmed V and J ends, which lost 3 bases and 4 bases, there was a span of 6 bases. The CDR3 DNA reads as TGTGCCAGCAGCTTTCTGAGAGAGACCCAGTACTTC. Its protein product is CASSFLRETQYF. Drawing the rest from reference TRBV7-6 and TRBJ2-5, the complete variable domain is GAGVSQSPRYKVTKRGQDVALRCDPISGHVSLYWYRQALGQGPEFLTYFNYEAQQDKSGLPNDRFSAERPEGSISTLTIQRTEQRDSAMYRCASSFLRETQYFGPGTRLLVL.

This rearrangement joins TRBV6-6 to TRBJ2-7; TRBD1 is a possible D gene (5 bases). Germline V gene sequence: CDR1 MNHNY, CDR2 SVGAGI (reference sequence). The germline V and J ends were trimmed by 6 bases and 0 bases, with 12 bases remaining between them. The CDR3 sequence is 14 residues long. CDR3 nucleotides: TGTGCCAGCAGCCGACAGTCGAGCTCCTACGAGCAGTACTTC. It specifies CASSRQSSSYEQYF.

The rearrangement uses TRBV28 and TRBJ2-7; 10 nucleotides agree with TRBD2. CDR1 is MDHEN and CDR2 is SYDVKM in the germline V gene. The CDR3 loop spans 12 amino acids. This chain's CDR3 is CSSGSQIYEQYF. The CDR3 DNA reads as TGTTCTAGCGGGAGCCAAATCTACGAGCAGTACTTC.

This sequence joins TRBV7-2 and TRBJ2-3; D unresolved. Germline CDR1 is SGHTA and CDR2 is FQGNSA. The CDR3 is 15 amino acids. Deletions cut 5 bases from V and 2 bases from J, with 14 bases between. The CDR3 spells CASSPFQAHTDTQYF. DNA of the CDR3: TGTGCCAGCAGCCCATTTCAAGCCCACACAGATACGCAGTATTTT.

The chain couples TRBV6-6 to TRBJ1-2; D call uncertain. Germline V gives CDR1 MNHNY, CDR2 SVGAGI (reference sequence). The CDR3 spans 15 residues. Trimming took off 0 bases at V and 8 bases at J, with 16 bases between the two ends. The CDR3 coding sequence is TGTGCCAGCAGTTACTCACTCATCGCCTTCGAGGGCTACACCTTC. Translated: CASSYSLIAFEGYTF.

The count of this clone is one. This rearrangement joins TRBV9 to TRBJ1-2; 8 nucleotides line up with TRBD1. J gave up 9 bases and V 3 bases, and 10 bases lay outside the gene matches. The CDR3 consists of 14 residues. CDR1 is SGDLS, CDR2 YYNGEE, per germline. The CDR3 region has the DNA TGTGCCAGCAGCGATGGGACAGGCGTTAAGAGCTACACCTTC. It yields the protein CASSDGTGVKSYTF.